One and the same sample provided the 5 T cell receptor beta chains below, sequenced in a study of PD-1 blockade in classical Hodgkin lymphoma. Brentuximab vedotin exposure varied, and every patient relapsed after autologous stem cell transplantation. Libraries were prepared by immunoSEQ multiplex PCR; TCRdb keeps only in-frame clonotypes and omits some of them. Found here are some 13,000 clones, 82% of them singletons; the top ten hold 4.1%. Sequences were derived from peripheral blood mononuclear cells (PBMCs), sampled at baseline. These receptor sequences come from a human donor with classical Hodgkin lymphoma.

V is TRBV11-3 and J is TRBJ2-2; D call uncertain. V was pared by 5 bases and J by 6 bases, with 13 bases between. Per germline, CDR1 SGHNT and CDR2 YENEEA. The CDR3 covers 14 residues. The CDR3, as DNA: TGTGCCAGCAGCCACGCCGGATGGGCCGGGGAGCTGTTTTTT. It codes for CASSHAGWAGELFF.

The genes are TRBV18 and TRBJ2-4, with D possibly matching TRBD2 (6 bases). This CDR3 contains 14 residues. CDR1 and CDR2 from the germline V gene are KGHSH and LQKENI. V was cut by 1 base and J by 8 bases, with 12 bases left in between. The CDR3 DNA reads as TGTGCCAGCTCACCACACGGGGGTGTGGACATTCAGTACTTC. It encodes CASSPHGGVDIQYF.

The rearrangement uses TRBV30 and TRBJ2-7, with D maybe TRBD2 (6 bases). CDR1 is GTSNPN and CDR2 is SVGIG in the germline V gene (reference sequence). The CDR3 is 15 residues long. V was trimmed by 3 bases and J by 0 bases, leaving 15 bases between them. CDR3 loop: CAWRGGNPRSYEQYF. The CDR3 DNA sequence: TGTGCCTGGAGGGGCGGGAACCCCCGCTCCTACGAGCAGTACTTC.

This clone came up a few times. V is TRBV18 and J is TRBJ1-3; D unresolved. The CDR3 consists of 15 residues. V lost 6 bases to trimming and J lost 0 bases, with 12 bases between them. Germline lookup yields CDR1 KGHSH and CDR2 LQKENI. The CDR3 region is CASSPDHFSGNTIYF. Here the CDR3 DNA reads TGTGCCAGCTCTCCAGACCACTTCTCTGGAAACACCATATATTTT.

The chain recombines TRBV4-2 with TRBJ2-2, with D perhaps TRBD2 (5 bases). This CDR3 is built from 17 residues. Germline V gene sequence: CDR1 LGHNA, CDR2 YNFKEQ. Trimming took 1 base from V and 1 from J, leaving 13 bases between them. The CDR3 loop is CASSQVEDPENTGELFF. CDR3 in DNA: TGTGCCAGCAGCCAAGTGGAGGACCCCGAGAACACCGGGGAGCTGTTTTTT.